The rows below give T cell receptor beta chains drawn from one sample of a study of spatial heterogeneity in lung cancer. MiXCR, run by TCRdb on the 5' RACE reads, gives a single entry per CDR3 protein. The sample carries 60,000 to 75,000 distinct CDR3 sequences, approximately 6% recorded once. Sequenced here: PBMCs, sampled at surgery. The receptors derive from a female donor with early-stage non-small cell lung cancer. The CDR3 runs from the conserved cysteine through the conserved F or W. The order of the fields is CDR3 protein, CDR3 DNA, D gene, J gene, clone size, V gene. D genes are given only for firm matches. The size entry is marked missing in some rows and otherwise reads once, few, many or a size class.

CDR3aa: CASSLQGMANYGYTF; CDR3nt: TGTGCCAGCAGCCTACAGGGGATGGCTAACTATGGCTACACCTTC; d_gene: TRBD1; j_gene: TRBJ1-2; abundance: few; v_gene: TRBV7-2
CDR3aa: CASSPGGMKETQYF; CDR3nt: TGTGCCAGTTCGCCAGGCGGGATGAAAGAGACCCAGTACTTC; d_gene: .; j_gene: TRBJ2-5; abundance: many; v_gene: TRBV28
CDR3aa: CATTGTANTQYF; CDR3nt: TGTGCCACCACCGGGACAGCAAATACGCAGTATTTT; d_gene: TRBD1; j_gene: TRBJ2-3; abundance: few; v_gene: TRBV28
CDR3aa: CASSLVGALATEAFF; CDR3nt: TGTGCCAGCAGCTTAGTGGGGGCGCTAGCTACTGAAGCTTTCTTT; d_gene: .; j_gene: TRBJ1-1; abundance: many; v_gene: TRBV7-2
CDR3aa: CATGGASNEQFF; CDR3nt: TGTGCCACCGGGGGGGCGAGTAATGAGCAGTTCTTC; d_gene: TRBD2; j_gene: TRBJ2-1; abundance: many; v_gene: TRBV10-3
CDR3aa: CATSRDVAGGFNEQFF; CDR3nt: TGTGCCACCAGCAGAGATGTAGCGGGAGGGTTCAATGAGCAGTTCTTC; d_gene: TRBD2; j_gene: TRBJ2-1; abundance: many; v_gene: TRBV15
CDR3aa: CSAHVRGPYEQYF; CDR3nt: TGCAGTGCTCACGTCAGGGGCCCCTACGAGCAGTACTTC; d_gene: .; j_gene: TRBJ2-7; abundance: .; v_gene: TRBV20-1
CDR3aa: CASSLPEKTQYF; CDR3nt: TGTGCCAGCAGTTTACCCGAAAAGACCCAGTACTTC; d_gene: .; j_gene: TRBJ2-5; abundance: few; v_gene: TRBV12-3/TRBV12-4
CDR3aa: CASSQDIGTSNNEQFF; CDR3nt: TGTGCCAGCAGCCAAGACATCGGGACTAGCAACAATGAGCAGTTCTTC; d_gene: TRBD2; j_gene: TRBJ2-1; abundance: .; v_gene: TRBV4-2
CDR3aa: CASSFYGYSNQPQHF; CDR3nt: TGTGCCAGCAGTTTTTACGGATATAGCAATCAGCCCCAGCATTTT; d_gene: .; j_gene: TRBJ1-5; abundance: .; v_gene: TRBV12-3/TRBV12-4
CDR3aa: CASSVRGLAENIQYF; CDR3nt: TGTGCCAGCAGTGTGAGGGGACTAGCCGAAAACATTCAGTACTTC; d_gene: TRBD2; j_gene: TRBJ2-4; abundance: .; v_gene: TRBV27
CDR3aa: CASSLGGQGGEKLFF; CDR3nt: TGTGCCAGCAGCTTAGGGGGACAGGGAGGCGAAAAACTGTTTTTT; d_gene: TRBD1; j_gene: TRBJ1-4; abundance: few; v_gene: TRBV7-2
CDR3aa: CASSPSMGPYNEQFF; CDR3nt: TGTGCCAGCAGCCCATCTATGGGGCCCTACAATGAGCAGTTCTTC; d_gene: .; j_gene: TRBJ2-1; abundance: many; v_gene: TRBV4-2
CDR3aa: CASSYEDYFTPRNEQFF; CDR3nt: TGTGCCAGCAGTTATGAGGACTACTTCACACCTAGGAATGAGCAGTTCTTC; d_gene: .; j_gene: TRBJ2-1; abundance: many; v_gene: TRBV28